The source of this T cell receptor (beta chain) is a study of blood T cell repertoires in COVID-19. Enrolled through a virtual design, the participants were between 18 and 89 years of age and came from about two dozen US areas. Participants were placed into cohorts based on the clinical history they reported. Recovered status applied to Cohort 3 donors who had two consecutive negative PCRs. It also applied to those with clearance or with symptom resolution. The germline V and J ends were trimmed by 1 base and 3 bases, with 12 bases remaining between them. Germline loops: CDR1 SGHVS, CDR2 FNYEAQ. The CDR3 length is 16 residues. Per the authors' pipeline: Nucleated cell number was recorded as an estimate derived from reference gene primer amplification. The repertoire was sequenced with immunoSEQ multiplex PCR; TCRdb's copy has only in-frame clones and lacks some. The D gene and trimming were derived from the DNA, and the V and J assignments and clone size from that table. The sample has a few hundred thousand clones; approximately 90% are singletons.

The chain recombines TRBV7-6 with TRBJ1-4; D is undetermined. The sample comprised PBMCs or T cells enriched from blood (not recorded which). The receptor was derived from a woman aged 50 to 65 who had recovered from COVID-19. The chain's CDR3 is CASSLEYRSPNEKLFF. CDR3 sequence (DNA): TGTGCCAGCAGCTTAGAATATAGGAGTCCTAATGAAAAACTGTTTTTT.